The 21 T cell receptor beta chains reported below all come from one sample, sequenced in a study of T cell responses to AZD1222 COVID-19 vaccine. Produced via immunoSEQ multiplex PCR; TCRdb's table is partial and in-frame only. The sample consists of tens of thousands of clones, approximately 89% of them appearing once. The material sequenced was peripheral blood, taken on day 0 of MenACWY control vaccination. These receptors originate from an adult in good health.

The rearrangement links TRBV28 to TRBJ2-5, with D tentatively TRBD1 (5 bases). Trimming removed 4 bases at V and 5 bases at J, with 14 bases between. This CDR3 comprises 14 residues. Germline V gene sequence: CDR1 MDHEN, CDR2 SYDVKM. CDR3 protein: CASSSSDRRETQYF. CDR3 sequence (DNA): TGTGCCAGCAGTTCCTCAGACAGACGGGAGACCCAGTACTTC.

The chain joins TRBV4-3 to TRBJ1-2; no clear D. V dropped 0 bases and J dropped 8 bases, with 16 bases sitting between them. Germline-derived CDR1 and CDR2 are LGHNA and YSLEER. The CDR3 runs 15 residues. The CDR3 sequence is CASSQESTRVVGYTF. Here the CDR3 DNA reads TGCGCCAGCAGCCAAGAAAGTACGAGGGTAGTAGGCTACACCTTC.

The genes are TRBV12-3 or TRBV12-4 and TRBJ1-1, with 10 nucleotides matching TRBD1. J gave up 5 bases and V 7 bases, and 4 bases lay outside the gene matches. The CDR3 runs 13 residues. CDR3 coding DNA: TGTGCCAGCACTGGACAGGGGGGGACTGAAGCTTTCTTT. Translated, it gives CASTGQGGTEAFF.

The CDR3 sequence is CASSPTENYGYTF. The CDR3 bases are TGTGCCAGCTCACCAACGGAAAACTATGGCTACACCTTC. V gene TRBV18 combines with J gene TRBJ1-2, with D uncertain. V lost 2 bases and J lost 2, with 6 bases in between. Germline loops: CDR1 KGHSH, CDR2 LQKENI. This CDR3 comprises 13 residues.

This rearrangement joins TRBV28 to TRBJ1-5, with D hard to call. With 6 bases removed from V and 3 bases from J, the gap between germline ends came to 6 bases. Germline lookup yields CDR1 MDHEN and CDR2 SYDVKM. The CDR3 totals 12 residues. The CDR3 sequence: CASREANQPQHF. CDR3 bases: TGTGCCAGCAGGGAAGCCAATCAGCCCCAGCATTTT.

V gene TRBV28 combines with J gene TRBJ1-2; weak D call: TRBD1 (5 bases). The CDR3 consists of 14 residues. Trimming took 3 bases from V and 1 from J, leaving 9 bases between them. Germline assignment: CDR1 MDHEN and CDR2 SYDVKM. DNA for the CDR3: TGTGCCAGCAGTTTTCCTCAGGGTAACTATGGCTACACCTTC. Translation gives CASSFPQGNYGYTF.

This clone occurred a few times. The chain carries TRBV9 and TRBJ2-7; 11 bases are shared with TRBD1. Germline loops: CDR1 SGDLS, CDR2 YYNGEE. The CDR3 is made up of 13 amino acids. The J segment lost 8 bases and the V segment lost 3 bases, leaving 4 bases of the junction unmatched. CDR3 nucleotide sequence: TGTGCCAGCAGCGAGGGACAGGGGGGAAAGCAGTACTTC. Translation: CASSEGQGGKQYF.

As DNA, the CDR3 is TGTGCCAGCAGCGCAAGGACGAAAGGGGATTCACCCCTCCACTTT. This translates into CASSARTKGDSPLHF. This chain uses TRBV9 with TRBJ1-6, with TRBD1 as a possible D gene (5 bases). V was shortened by 3 bases and J by 8 bases, with 15 bases between the two germline ends. There are 15 residues in the CDR3. Germline CDR1 reads SGDLS; CDR2 reads YYNGEE.

The chain couples TRBV6-5 to TRBJ1-1; the D gene is possibly TRBD1 (5 bases). The V and J ends lost 8 bases and 4 bases respectively, with 20 bases between them. The CDR3 is 15 amino acids. Germline CDR1 is MNHEY and CDR2 is SVGAGI. The CDR3 loop is CASLGGGPISTEAFF. CDR3 nucleotides: TGTGCCAGCCTGGGGGGTGGCCCCATTTCCACTGAAGCTTTCTTT.

This clone was detected only once. The chain has TRBV6-6 and TRBJ1-5; possibly TRBD1 for D (5 bases). This CDR3 region has 15 residues. Trimming left V 2 bases short and J 4 bases short, with 12 bases between. Germline assignment: CDR1 MNHNY and CDR2 SVGAGI (reference sequence). The CDR3 DNA sequence: TGTGCCAGCAGTTACGACCCCGGGGGTAATCAGCCCCAGCATTTT. This encodes CASSYDPGGNQPQHF.

This clone has more than one count but fewer than ten. The DNA of the CDR3 is TGTGCCAGCAGCGTAGACAGGTTGTACCAAGAGACCCAGTACTTC. Encoded protein: CASSVDRLYQETQYF. V is TRBV9 and J is TRBJ2-5, with D possibly matching TRBD1 (5 bases). The ends were cut back, 0 bases at V and 0 bases at J, with 9 bases in the middle. The CDR3 contains 15 residues. Germline lookup yields CDR1 SGDLS and CDR2 YYNGEE.

This rearrangement joins TRBV27 to TRBJ1-6; 7 positions match TRBD1. The junction had 5 bases not matched to a gene; V was cut back by 2 bases and J by 10 bases. In germline, CDR1 is MNHEY, CDR2 SMNVEV (reference sequence). The CDR3 loop spans 14 amino acids. CDR3 loop: CASSLGTVYSPLHF. The CDR3 DNA reads TGTGCCAGCAGTTTAGGGACAGTCTACTCACCCCTCCACTTT.

For the CDR3, the DNA is TGTGCCAGCAGCCCAAATTACAGGGAAGAGACCCAGTACTTC. This sequence encodes CASSPNYREETQYF. This rearrangement joins TRBV11-2 to TRBJ2-5; tentatively, D is TRBD1 (6 bases). Germline CDR1 reads SGHAT; CDR2 reads FQNNGV. V was shortened by 5 bases and J by 3 bases, with 13 bases between the two germline ends. This CDR3 region has 14 residues.

This clone was observed a handful of times. V gene TRBV7-9 combines with J gene TRBJ2-2; the D gene could be TRBD1 or TRBD2 (5 bases each). With 7 bases removed from V and 1 base from J, the gap between germline ends came to 13 bases. The CDR3 is 15 amino acids. The germline V gene has CDR1 SEHNR and CDR2 FQNEAQ (reference sequence). CDR3 sequence reads: CASTEGSQNTGELFF. For the CDR3, the DNA is TGTGCCAGCACCGAGGGGAGTCAGAACACCGGGGAGCTGTTTTTT.

This chain uses TRBV5-5 with TRBJ1-2; TRBD1 matches 10 bases. Germline V gene data show CDR1 as SGHKS and CDR2 as YYEKEE (reference sequence). The CDR3 is 13 residues long. V lost 0 bases to trimming and J lost 7 bases; unmatched junction nucleotides: 0. For the CDR3, the DNA is TGTGCCAGCAGCTTGGGGACAGGGGGTGGCTACACCTTC. It is translated as CASSLGTGGGYTF.

The V call is TRBV24-1, the J call TRBJ2-5; D possibly corresponds to TRBD1 (5 bases). From germline, CDR1 is KGHDR and CDR2 SFDVKD. Trimming removed 2 bases from V and 1 base from J, with 10 bases in between. The CDR3 spans 15 residues. CDR3 residues: CATSDWVQGQETQYF. The CDR3 bases are TGTGCCACCAGTGATTGGGTGCAGGGCCAAGAGACCCAGTACTTC.

The chain couples TRBV27 to TRBJ2-5; D remains unclear. V was cut by 0 bases and J by 5 bases, with 7 bases left in between. In germline, CDR1 is MNHEY, CDR2 SMNVEV (reference sequence). The CDR3 has 13 residues. As DNA, the CDR3 is TGTGCCAGCAGTTTATCCGGTGGGGAGACCCAGTACTTC. It encodes CASSLSGGETQYF.

The chain joins TRBV2 to TRBJ1-5; possibly TRBD1 for D (5 bases). The CDR3 extends over 16 amino acids. Trimming pared 1 base from V and 4 bases from J, leaving 14 bases between. The germline CDR1 and CDR2 sequences are SNHLY and FYNNEI. The CDR3 coding sequence is TGTGCCAGCAGTGAAGATTTCTGGGGGGGAAATCAGCCCCAGCATTTT. This codes for CASSEDFWGGNQPQHF.

The chain links TRBV20-1 to TRBJ1-3; TRBD1 matches 9 bases. Germline CDR1 is DFQATT and CDR2 is SNEGSKA (reference sequence). This CDR3 is built from 16 residues. V lost 3 bases and J lost 0; bases outside the gene matches: 6. The CDR3 DNA is TGCAGTGCTAGTTTGGGACAGGGAGGCTCTGGAAACACCATATATTTT. Its translation: CSASLGQGGSGNTIYF.

CDR3: CASSLVLDTGELFF. Written as DNA, the CDR3 is TGCGCCAGCAGCTTGGTGCTCGACACCGGGGAGCTGTTTTTT. This sequence joins TRBV5-1 and TRBJ2-2; D is unresolved. Trimming cost V 0 bases and J 3 bases, with 6 bases left between them. The germline gives CDR1 SGHRS, CDR2 YFSETQ. This CDR3 region has 14 residues.

Only a few counts were recorded for this clone. V gene TRBV11-3 combines with J gene TRBJ2-5; 8 bases line up with TRBD1. Germline assignment: CDR1 SGHNT and CDR2 YENEEA. The CDR3 totals 15 residues. V shed 1 base, J shed 5 bases, and the junction held 6 bases outside the gene matches. CDR3 region: CASSLVPTGEETQYF. Written as DNA, the CDR3 is TGTGCCAGCAGCTTAGTTCCGACAGGGGAGGAGACCCAGTACTTC.